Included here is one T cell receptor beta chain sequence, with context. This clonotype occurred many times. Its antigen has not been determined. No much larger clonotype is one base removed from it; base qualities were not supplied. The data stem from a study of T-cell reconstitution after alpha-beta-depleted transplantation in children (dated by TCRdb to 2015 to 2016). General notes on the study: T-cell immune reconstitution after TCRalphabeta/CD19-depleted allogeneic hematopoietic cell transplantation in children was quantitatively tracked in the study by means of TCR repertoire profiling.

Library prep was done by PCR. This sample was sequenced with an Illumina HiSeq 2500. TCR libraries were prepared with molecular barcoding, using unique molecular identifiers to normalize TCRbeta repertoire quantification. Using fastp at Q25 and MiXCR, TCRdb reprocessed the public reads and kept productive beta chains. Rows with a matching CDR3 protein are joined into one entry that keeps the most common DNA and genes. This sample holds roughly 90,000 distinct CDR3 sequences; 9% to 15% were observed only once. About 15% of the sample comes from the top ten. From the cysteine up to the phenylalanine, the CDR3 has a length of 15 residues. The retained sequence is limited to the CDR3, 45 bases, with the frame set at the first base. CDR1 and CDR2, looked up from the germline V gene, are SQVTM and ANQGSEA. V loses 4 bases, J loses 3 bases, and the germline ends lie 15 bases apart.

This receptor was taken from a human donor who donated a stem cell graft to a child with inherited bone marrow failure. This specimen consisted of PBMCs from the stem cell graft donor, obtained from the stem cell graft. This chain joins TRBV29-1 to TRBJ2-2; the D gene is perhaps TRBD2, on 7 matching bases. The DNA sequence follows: TGCAGCGTTGGGGGGGCGGGGGCGGACACCGGGGAGCTGTTTTTT. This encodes CSVGGAGADTGELFF.